The T cell receptor beta chain under discussion was sequenced for a study of blood T cell repertoires in COVID-19. Study-wide context: Researchers got acute and convalescent COVID-19 samples from the United States, Italy and Spain. PBMCs, B-cell-depleted T cells, or T cells were the source of the cDNA or gDNA that made up the material.

Per the original methods: Nucleated cell number was recorded as an estimate derived from reference gene primer amplification. Only in-frame clones appear in the TCRdb table, and some are missing; sequencing was by immunoSEQ multiplex PCR. The V and J calls and the clone size are those of that table, but D and trimming were determined from the DNA. The data hold about 100,000 clones, with approximately 84% observed a single time. V lost 2 bases and J lost 6, with 16 bases in between. The CDR3 sequence is 15 residues long. Germline V gives CDR1 MNHEY, CDR2 SVGAGI. Sequenced sample: peripheral blood. This chain uses TRBV6-5 with TRBJ1-1, with a possible D match to TRBD1 (6 bases). The clonotype originates from a human donor in a cohort sampled during active COVID-19. CDR3 sequence: CASSYLVRGRAEAFF. The DNA of the CDR3 is TGTGCCAGCAGTTACCTAGTAAGGGGGAGGGCTGAAGCTTTCTTT.